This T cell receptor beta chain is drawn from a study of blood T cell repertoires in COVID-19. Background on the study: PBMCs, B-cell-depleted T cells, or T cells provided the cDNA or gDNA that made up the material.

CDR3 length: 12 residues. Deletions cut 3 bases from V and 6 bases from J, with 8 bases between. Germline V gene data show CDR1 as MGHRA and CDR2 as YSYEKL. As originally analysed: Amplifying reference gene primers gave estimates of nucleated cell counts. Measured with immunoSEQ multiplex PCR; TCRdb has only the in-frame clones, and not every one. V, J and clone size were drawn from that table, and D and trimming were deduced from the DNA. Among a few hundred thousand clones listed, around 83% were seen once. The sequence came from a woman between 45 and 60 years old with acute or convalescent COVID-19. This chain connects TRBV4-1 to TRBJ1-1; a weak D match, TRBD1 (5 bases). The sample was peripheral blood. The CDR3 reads CASSQGGAEAFF. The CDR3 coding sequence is TGCGCCAGCAGCCAGGGGGGGGCTGAAGCTTTCTTT.